The 19 T cell receptor beta chains below come from one sample, sequenced in a study of T cell responses to AZD1222 COVID-19 vaccine. Sequenced by immunoSEQ multiplex PCR; TCRdb stores in-frame clones only, minus some. The table shows more than 75,000 clones, with about 80% occurring only once. The material sequenced was peripheral blood, taken 28 days after the second AZD1222 dose. The receptors here all came from an adult who received the AZD1222 COVID-19 vaccine.

This chain links TRBV5-6 with TRBJ2-3, with D possibly matching TRBD1 (6 bases). The CDR3 sequence is 14 residues long. Germline CDR1 SGHDT, CDR2 YYEEEE. With 2 bases removed from V and 1 base from J, the gap between germline ends came to 8 bases. DNA of the CDR3: TGTGCCAGCAGCTTCAGGGGCCGCACAGATACGCAGTATTTT. Its protein is CASSFRGRTDTQYF.

The gene calls are TRBV10-3 and TRBJ2-1; D perhaps matches TRBD2 (5 bases). V was clipped by 10 bases and J by 8 bases, with 18 bases between them. CDR3 length: 13 residues. The germline gives CDR1 ENHRY, CDR2 SYGVKD. Here the CDR3 DNA reads TGTGCCACCTTAGACTACCAGGTCGATGAGCAGTTCTTC. Its protein is CATLDYQVDEQFF.

V usage is TRBV27 and J usage is TRBJ2-7, with D unresolved. Trimming removed 0 bases at V and 3 bases at J, with 6 bases between. The CDR3 runs to 13 residues. Germline CDR1 reads MNHEY; CDR2 reads SMNVEV (reference sequence). This chain's CDR3 is CASSLSRVYEQYF. The CDR3 DNA sequence: TGTGCCAGCAGTTTATCTCGGGTCTACGAGCAGTACTTC.

The chain has TRBV10-2 and TRBJ2-1; D possibly uses TRBD1 or TRBD2 (5 bases each). Germline-derived CDR1 and CDR2 are WSHSY and SAAADI. Trimming pared 0 bases from V and 0 bases from J, leaving 9 bases between. This CDR3 is built from 16 residues. The CDR3 sequence is CASSESWGSSYNEQFF. The CDR3 nucleotides are TGCGCCAGCAGTGAGTCGTGGGGGAGCTCCTACAATGAGCAGTTCTTC.

The rearrangement links TRBV7-2 to TRBJ2-2; D gene ambiguous. V gave up 5 bases and J gave up 6 bases, with 10 bases separating them. Germline CDR1 reads SGHTA; CDR2 reads FQGNSA. This CDR3 region has 13 residues. The CDR3: CASSSFRAGELFF. The CDR3 DNA follows: TGTGCCAGCAGCAGTTTCCGGGCCGGGGAGCTGTTTTTT. The variable domain in full, completed from reference TRBV7-2 and TRBJ2-2, reads GAGVSQSPSNKVTEKGKDVELRCDPISGHTALYWYRQSLGQGLEFLIYFQGNSAPDKSGLPSDRFSAERTGGSVSTLTIQRTQQEDSAVYLCASSSFRAGELFFGEGSRLTVL.

The chain has TRBV11-1 and TRBJ2-5; 7 nucleotides match TRBD1. The J segment lost 5 bases and the V segment lost 1 base, leaving 4 bases of the junction unmatched. Per the germline V gene, CDR1 is SGHAT and CDR2 is FQDESV (reference sequence). The CDR3 totals 14 residues. The CDR3 loop reads CASSLGGGRETQYF. CDR3 nucleotides: TGTGCCAGCAGCTTAGGAGGGGGCCGGGAGACCCAGTACTTC.

The chain recombines TRBV4-2 with TRBJ2-7; D might be TRBD2 (5 bases). CDR3 size: 16 residues. V was trimmed by 0 bases and J by 2 bases, leaving 14 bases between them. CDR1 and CDR2 (germline): LGHNA, YNFKEQ. CDR3 protein: CASSQERDDTTYEQYF. The CDR3 bases are TGTGCCAGCAGCCAAGAGAGGGATGACACGACCTACGAGCAGTACTTC.

This clone was picked up one time. CDR3 sequence: CATSDQRVGSNEQFF. CDR3 coding DNA: TGTGCCACCAGTGACCAGCGGGTCGGAAGCAATGAGCAGTTCTTC. V and J are TRBV24-1 and TRBJ2-1; D may be TRBD2 (6 bases). CDR1 and CDR2 from the germline V gene are KGHDR and SFDVKD. V lost 4 bases and J 6 bases, leaving 15 bases between the germline ends. The CDR3 is made up of 15 amino acids.

This clone occurred a few times. J is TRBJ1-1 and V is TRBV27; 7 nucleotides line up with TRBD1. Per the germline V gene, CDR1 is MNHEY and CDR2 is SMNVEV (reference sequence). J lost 3 bases, V lost 6 bases, and 10 bases had no gene match. The CDR3 is 15 residues long. As DNA, the CDR3 is TGTGCCAGCAGACACGTGACAGGGTGGGACACTGAAGCTTTCTTT. Amino acids: CASRHVTGWDTEAFF.

This sequence joins TRBV9 and TRBJ1-5; the D gene is possibly TRBD1 (5 bases). Between the trimmed V and J ends, which lost 0 bases and 7 bases, there was a span of 14 bases. The CDR3 has 15 amino acids. Germline V gene sequence: CDR1 SGDLS, CDR2 YYNGEE. CDR3 region: CASSVGLGDWQPQHF. The DNA of the CDR3 is TGTGCCAGCAGCGTAGGACTGGGGGACTGGCAGCCCCAGCATTTT.

The gene calls are TRBV7-2 and TRBJ2-7; TRBD2 agrees at 12 bases. With V trimmed by 7 bases and J by 6 bases, 10 bases remained unmatched. Germline CDR1 and CDR2: SGHTA and FQGNSA. The CDR3 extends over 15 amino acids. The CDR3: CASTRGSSGRVEQYF. CDR3 DNA sequence: TGTGCCAGCACCCGGGGTTCTAGCGGGAGGGTCGAGCAGTACTTC.

This clone was picked up a small number of times. The chain has TRBV28 and TRBJ1-4; maybe TRBD1 (6 bases). Germline CDR1 MDHEN, CDR2 SYDVKM. Trimming stripped 7 bases from V and 3 bases from J, with 15 bases between. This CDR3 region has 15 residues. The DNA for the CDR3 is TGTGCCAGCAAAGCACAGGGAAGTGCTAATGAAAAACTGTTTTTT. This encodes CASKAQGSANEKLFF.

V and J are TRBV4-3 and TRBJ2-7; 10 bases are shared with TRBD1. Germline V gives CDR1 LGHNA, CDR2 YSLEER. The CDR3 runs to 16 residues. Trimming removed 0 bases from V and 2 bases from J; junction bases left unmatched: 4. The CDR3 region is CASSQEWDRGPYEQYF. The CDR3 nucleotides are TGCGCCAGCAGCCAAGAGTGGGACAGGGGACCCTACGAGCAGTACTTC.

The chain employs TRBV3-1 (or the pseudogene TRBV3-2) and TRBJ2-7; TRBD1 matches at 7 bases. Germline V gives CDR1 LGHDT, CDR2 YNNKEL (reference sequence). The J segment lost 7 bases and the V segment lost 3 bases, leaving 9 bases of the junction unmatched. The CDR3 has 14 amino acids. This chain's CDR3 is CASSQKGGPQEQYF. CDR3 coding DNA: TGTGCCAGCAGCCAGAAAGGGGGCCCGCAAGAGCAGTACTTC.

The chain uses TRBV5-6 and TRBJ1-6; D unresolved. V was clipped by 0 bases and J by 3 bases, with 4 bases between them. This CDR3 has 14 residues. The germline V gene has CDR1 SGHDT and CDR2 YYEEEE. The CDR3 region has the DNA TGTGCCAGCAGCTTGGTGTTCTATAATTCACCCCTCCACTTT. It translates to CASSLVFYNSPLHF.

This chain links TRBV10-3 with TRBJ1-2; 7 nucleotides agree with TRBD1. V shed 3 bases, J shed 6 bases, and the junction held 10 bases outside the gene matches. This CDR3 has 15 residues. The germline V gene has CDR1 ENHRY and CDR2 SYGVKD. The CDR3 loop reads CAISDIQGRFDGYTF. CDR3 nucleotide sequence: TGTGCCATCAGTGATATACAGGGGAGGTTCGATGGCTACACCTTC.

This clone was detected a few times. The chain is built from TRBV19 and TRBJ1-3, with no clear D. CDR1 and CDR2 (germline): LNHDA, SQIVND (reference sequence). Trimming stripped 0 bases from V and 0 bases from J, with 9 bases between. This CDR3 comprises 16 residues. This chain's CDR3 is CASSIDPPGSGNTIYF. DNA for the CDR3: TGTGCCAGTAGTATAGATCCTCCTGGCTCTGGAAACACCATATATTTT.

The CDR3, as DNA: TGTGCCAGCAGCCCCCTCTCCTACGAGCAGTACTTC. The encoded protein is CASSPLSYEQYF. V gene TRBV11-2 combines with J gene TRBJ2-7, with D hard to call. Germline V gene lookup returns CDR1 SGHAT and CDR2 FQNNGV. The CDR3 is 12 residues long. V lost 5 bases and J lost 0, with 5 bases in between.

This clone turned up a few times. J is TRBJ2-3 and V is TRBV27; D ambiguous. Trimming removed 5 bases at V and 2 bases at J, with 8 bases between. Per the germline V gene, CDR1 is MNHEY and CDR2 is SMNVEV (reference sequence). The CDR3 loop spans 13 amino acids. This CDR3 reads CASSHGPTDTQYF. DNA for the CDR3: TGTGCCAGCAGTCATGGACCCACAGATACGCAGTATTTT.